This T cell receptor (beta chain) was sequenced for a study of OX40 agonist ivuxolimab in advanced cancers. Baseline was the first blood sampling point, followed by cycle 4 day 1 and cycle 7 day 1. There are a few counts of this clone. Sequencing was performed with immunoSEQ multiplex PCR; in TCRdb, only in-frame clones are kept and a portion is missing. In the table there are around 48,000 clones, over 60% of which are singletons. The CDR3 consists of 15 residues. Germline values: CDR1 SGHRS, CDR2 YFSETQ. The V end was cut by 1 base, the J end by 1 base, with 12 bases between. The TCR originated in an adult with an advanced solid tumor such as melanoma, head and neck, liver or kidney cancer. Sequenced here: CD4+ or CD8+ T cells sorted from blood, sampled in a trial of the OX40 agonist ivuxolimab. The gene calls are TRBV5-1 and TRBJ2-7; unclear D gene. The DNA of the CDR3 is TGCGCCAGCAGCTTGTTATTCGGATGGTCCTACGAGCAGTACTTC. This translates into CASSLLFGWSYEQYF.